Below, 29 T cell receptor beta chains from the same sample are listed, as sequenced in a study of T cell repertoires in cytomegalovirus infection. TCRdb reprocessed the reads via MiXCR and lists one record per CDR3 protein. The repertoire holds roughly 180,000 distinct CDR3 sequences, with under 30% as singletons. Sequenced input: PBMCs. The origin of the receptors is a human donor in good health (CMV status not recorded). Some clones in this sample may be carry-over from other donors' samples.

This clonotype turned up a few times. The rearrangement uses TRBV29-1 and TRBJ1-2; 9 positions match TRBD1. The CDR3 has 16 residues. The ends lost 6 bases at V and 8 bases at J; junction bases unmatched: 19. The germline gives CDR1 SQVTM, CDR2 ANQGSEA. CDR3 protein: CSVNERGDRVSDGYTF. CDR3 in DNA: TGCAGCGTCAATGAAAGAGGGGACAGGGTGTCCGACGGCTACACCTTC.

The chain couples TRBV25-1 to TRBJ1-2; 8 nucleotides align to TRBD1. There are 14 residues in the CDR3. Trimming took 1 base from V and 4 from J; bases not matched to a gene: 2. Germline CDR1 reads MGHDK; CDR2 reads SYGVNS. This CDR3 is CASSESGTGYGYTF. In DNA form, the CDR3 reads TGTGCCAGCAGTGAATCCGGGACAGGCTATGGCTACACCTTC.

This clonotype was seen at least ten times. The chain couples TRBV7-9 to TRBJ1-1; D call uncertain. Germline V lookup: CDR1 SEHNR, CDR2 FQNEAQ (reference sequence). Trimming cost V 1 base and J 3 bases, with 6 bases left between them. The CDR3 extends over 13 amino acids. Written as DNA, the CDR3 is TGTGCCAGCAGCTTAGATCGGTACACTGAAGCTTTCTTT. Translated, it gives CASSLDRYTEAFF. Together with reference TRBV7-9 and TRBJ1-1, the CDR3 gives the full variable domain: DTGVSQNPRHKITKRGQNVTFRCDPISEHNRLYWYRQTLGQGPEFLTYFQNEAQLEKSRLLSDRFSAERPKGSFSTLEIQRTEQGDSAMYLCASSLDRYTEAFFGQGTRLTVV.

This chain uses TRBV5-6 with TRBJ1-5, with 11 bases that match TRBD1. Losses at the gene ends were 0 bases for V and 7 bases for J; bases not matched to a gene: 3. The CDR3 is 15 residues long. CDR1 and CDR2 from the germline V gene are SGHDT and YYEEEE. For the CDR3, the DNA is TGTGCCAGCAGCTTGGGGACAGGGGGCTGGCAGCCCCAGCATTTT. Translating gives CASSLGTGGWQPQHF. Full variable domain (rest looked up from reference TRBV5-6 and TRBJ1-5): DAGVTQSPTHLIKTRGQQVTLRCSPKSGHDTVSWYQQALGQGPQFIFQYYEEEERQRGNFPDRFSGHQFPNYSSELNVNALLLGDSALYLCASSLGTGGWQPQHFGDGTRLSIL.

This clonotype turned up a few times. V usage is TRBV7-2 and J usage is TRBJ2-3, with TRBD2 identical over 12 bases. V dropped 5 bases and J dropped 1; count of bases not matched to a gene: 4. The CDR3 consists of 16 residues. Germline V gene sequence: CDR1 SGHTA, CDR2 FQGNSA. CDR3 loop: CASSRLAGGGTDTQYF. CDR3 nucleotides: TGTGCCAGCAGCCGCCTAGCGGGGGGGGGCACAGATACGCAGTATTTT.

Only a few counts were recorded for this clonotype. The chain links TRBV7-2 to TRBJ2-7, with D possibly being TRBD1 (5 bases). The germline V gene encodes CDR1 SGHTA and CDR2 FQGNSA. The V end lost 5 bases, the J end lost 3 bases, and 14 bases lay between the germline ends. This CDR3 spans 14 amino acids. The CDR3 DNA is TGTGCCAGCAGCCCTGACAGTCTCCTCTACGAGCAGTACTTC. It specifies CASSPDSLLYEQYF.

The chain carries TRBV10-3 and TRBJ1-2; D ambiguous. The CDR3 runs 14 residues. Germline V gene data show CDR1 as ENHRY and CDR2 as SYGVKD. The ends were cut back, 0 bases at V and 2 bases at J, with 7 bases in the middle. CDR3: CAISESSMNYGYTF. The CDR3 nucleotides read TGTGCCATCAGTGAGTCGAGCATGAACTATGGCTACACCTTC.

A few counts support this clonotype. V is TRBV12-3 or TRBV12-4 and J is TRBJ1-1, with a tentative D call TRBD1 (5 bases). The CDR3 spans 12 residues. V dropped 10 bases and J dropped 11 bases, with 20 bases sitting between them. The CDR3 loop reads CAIRTQGPGAFF. Written as DNA, the CDR3 is TGTGCCATTAGAACCCAGGGTCCTGGTGCTTTCTTT.

The rearrangement joins TRBV2 to TRBJ1-5; the D gene is possibly TRBD1 (6 bases). Germline CDR1 is SNHLY and CDR2 is FYNNEI. The V and J ends lost 4 bases and 1 base respectively, with 8 bases between them. The CDR3 sequence is 14 residues long. The CDR3 loop is CASSGDTSNQPQHF. The CDR3 coding sequence is TGTGCCAGCAGTGGGGACACGAGCAATCAGCCCCAGCATTTT.

This chain connects TRBV10-3 to TRBJ1-6; no firm D call. Germline loops: CDR1 ENHRY, CDR2 SYGVKD. The V end was cut by 0 bases, the J end by 7 bases, with 16 bases between. The CDR3 runs to 17 residues. The CDR3 is CAISESMGGFGNSPLHF. CDR3 sequence (DNA): TGTGCCATCAGTGAGTCGATGGGCGGTTTTGGGAATTCACCCCTCCACTTT.

In this sample, this clonotype turned up many times. The V call is TRBV7-2, the J call TRBJ1-3; no definite D call. Germline V lookup: CDR1 SGHTA, CDR2 FQGNSA. CDR3 length equals 19 residues. Trimming pared 2 bases from V and 0 bases from J, leaving 20 bases between. CDR3 in amino acids: CASSLTLWREYDSGNTIYF. The CDR3 nucleotides read TGTGCCAGCAGCTTAACCCTGTGGCGAGAGTACGACTCTGGAAACACCATATATTTT.

J is TRBJ1-2 and V is TRBV7-8, with D possibly being TRBD1 (5 bases). This CDR3 contains 15 residues. Germline V gives CDR1 SGHVS, CDR2 FQNEAQ. Between the trimmed V and J ends, which lost 4 bases and 1 base, there was a span of 13 bases. DNA of the CDR3: TGTGCCAGCAGCTCCTCCGGGGGTTATAACTATGGCTACACCTTC. Translated: CASSSSGGYNYGYTF.

A few counts support this clonotype. In DNA, the CDR3 is TGTGCCATCCGGAGGACAGGACGCTACAATGAGCAGTTCTTC. This translates into CAIRRTGRYNEQFF. The chain employs TRBV7-9 and TRBJ2-1; 7 positions agree with TRBD1. This CDR3 spans 14 amino acids. CDR1 and CDR2 from the germline V gene are SEHNR and FQNEAQ (reference sequence). Unmatched junction bases numbered 9, after V lost 10 bases and J lost 3 bases.

This clonotype was detected only a few times. The chain carries TRBV30 and TRBJ2-3, with a tentative D call TRBD2 (5 bases). With 4 bases removed from V and 5 bases from J, the gap between germline ends came to 13 bases. CDR1 and CDR2 (germline): GTSNPN, SVGIG (reference sequence). The CDR3 sequence is 13 residues long. As DNA, the CDR3 is TGTGCCTGGAATGGACTGGCCCAAGATACGCAGTATTTT. Protein product: CAWNGLAQDTQYF.

The chain couples TRBV6-1 to TRBJ1-5, with no clear D. Germline V gene sequence: CDR1 MNHNS, CDR2 SASEGT. CDR3 length: 12 residues. V lost 0 bases, J lost 5 bases, and 2 bases lay in between. CDR3 in DNA: TGTGCCAGCAGTGAAGCCGATCAGCCCCAGCATTTT. This sequence encodes CASSEADQPQHF.

This clonotype was counted between two and nine times. V and J are TRBV5-1 and TRBJ2-5; possibly TRBD1 for D (7 bases). This CDR3 spans 14 amino acids. V was trimmed by 0 bases and J by 5 bases, leaving 11 bases between them. Looked up from germline, CDR1 is SGHRS and CDR2 is YFSETQ. DNA of the CDR3: TGCGCCAGCAGCTTGGACCCAGGGGGGGAGACCCAGTACTTC. This sequence encodes CASSLDPGGETQYF.

In this sample, this clonotype turned up a few times. The V gene is TRBV5-6, the J gene TRBJ1-5; D unresolved. Germline CDR1 is SGHDT and CDR2 is YYEEEE. The CDR3 has 14 amino acids. The V end was cut by 0 bases, the J end by 0 bases, with 4 bases between. The CDR3 nucleotides read TGTGCCAGCAGCTTGGGGGCTAGCAATCAGCCCCAGCATTTT. Amino acid sequence: CASSLGASNQPQHF.

This clonotype was detected a few times. The V and J genes are TRBV7-2 and TRBJ2-3; maybe TRBD1 (5 bases). The V and J ends lost 3 bases and 6 bases respectively, with 10 bases between them. The germline V gene has CDR1 SGHTA and CDR2 FQGNSA. The CDR3 is 13 amino acids. The CDR3 spells CASSFSGWDTQYF. The CDR3 region has the DNA TGTGCCAGCAGCTTTTCAGGGTGGGATACGCAGTATTTT.

V usage is TRBV7-6 and J usage is TRBJ2-7; 9 bases fit TRBD1. CDR1 and CDR2 from the germline V gene are SGHVS and FNYEAQ. V lost 2 bases, J lost 5 bases, and 4 bases stayed unmatched. The CDR3 extends over 14 amino acids. This CDR3 is CASSLWDRVDEQYF. The CDR3 region has the DNA TGTGCCAGCAGCTTATGGGACAGGGTGGACGAGCAGTACTTC.

The chain uses TRBV20-1 and TRBJ2-5; TRBD2 matches 10 bases. V was clipped by 5 bases and J by 5 bases; unmatched bases: 5. The CDR3 has 13 residues. Germline V gene data show CDR1 as DFQATT and CDR2 as SNEGSKA (reference sequence). The DNA for the CDR3 is TGCAGTGCTGTGACTAGCGGGCGGGAGACCCAGTACTTC. Translation gives CSAVTSGRETQYF.

V usage is TRBV7-6 and J usage is TRBJ1-1; 8 bases are shared with TRBD1. V shed 6 bases and J 0 bases; nucleotides not matched to a gene: 6. The CDR3 has 15 amino acids. Germline-derived CDR1 and CDR2 are SGHVS and FNYEAQ. The CDR3: CASRQGARLNTEAFF. As DNA, the CDR3 is TGTGCCAGCAGGCAGGGGGCAAGATTGAACACTGAAGCTTTCTTT.

This clonotype was seen only a few times. Sequence at one end of the junction differs from germline and may be a read error. V and J are TRBV7-6 and TRBJ1-1; 10 bases line up with TRBD1. Germline CDR1 and CDR2: SGHVS and FNYEAQ. CDR3 length: 17 amino acids. For the CDR3, the DNA is TGTGCTAGCAGCTTAGAGACAGGGGGCGCGGTCAACACTGAAGCTTTCTTT. Protein sequence: CASSLETGGAVNTEAFF.

The table lists this clonotype with a few counts. This chain links TRBV29-1 with TRBJ2-5; TRBD1 agrees at 8 bases. The CDR3 consists of 13 residues. V lost 4 bases to trimming and J lost 2 bases; unmatched junction nucleotides: 3. The germline V gene has CDR1 SQVTM and CDR2 ANQGSEA. CDR3 amino acids: CSVGTGLQETQYF. The CDR3 DNA is TGCAGCGTTGGGACAGGGCTACAAGAGACCCAGTACTTC.

In its sample, this clonotype was seen a few times. V is TRBV12-3 or TRBV12-4 and J is TRBJ2-3, with D unclear. V was trimmed by 5 bases and J by 3 bases, leaving 12 bases between them. CDR3 length: 14 residues. In nucleotides, the CDR3 is TGTGCCAGCAGTCCAACGCTGCAGACAGATACGCAGTATTTT. Amino acids: CASSPTLQTDTQYF.

The chain is built from TRBV7-3 and TRBJ2-7; D may be TRBD1 (6 bases). Germline V gives CDR1 SGHTA, CDR2 FQGTGA. Between the trimmed V and J ends, which lost 4 bases and 0 bases, there was a span of 16 bases. This CDR3 contains 16 residues. Here the CDR3 DNA reads TGTGCCAGCAGCTACCCTGGGTCAGGGGCCTCCTACGAGCAGTACTTC. Residues: CASSYPGSGASYEQYF.

This clonotype was detected only a few times. This chain uses TRBV23-1 with TRBJ2-7, with 7 bases lining up with TRBD1. TRBV23-1 is treated as an ORF (open reading frame) with a function not yet certain. V was clipped by 4 bases and J by 4 bases; unmatched bases: 4. The CDR3 runs 13 residues. DNA of the CDR3: TGCGCCAGCAGTCGTGGCAGGGGGTACGAGCAGTACTTC. Encoded protein: CASSRGRGYEQYF.

The rearrangement links TRBV7-2 to TRBJ2-1; 9 nucleotides align to TRBD1. The CDR3 is 15 amino acids. The V gene end was trimmed by 3 bases and the J gene end by 7 bases; junction bases not matched to a gene: 7. Per the germline V gene, CDR1 is SGHTA and CDR2 is FQGNSA. As DNA, the CDR3 is TGTGCCAGCAGCTTTTGGGACAGGGAGGAGAATGAGCAGTTCTTC. Amino acids: CASSFWDREENEQFF.

The V gene is TRBV7-9, the J gene TRBJ2-7; D might be TRBD1 (5 bases). Germline lookup yields CDR1 SEHNR and CDR2 FQNEAQ (reference sequence). The CDR3 has 13 amino acids. The V end lost 2 bases, the J end lost 7 bases, and 12 bases lay between the germline ends. The CDR3 bases are TGTGCCAGCAGCTTATTCCAGGGCCGGGAGCAGTACTTC. Protein sequence: CASSLFQGREQYF.

This clonotype was detected many times. The rearrangement links TRBV7-2 to TRBJ2-7, with 9 bases fitting TRBD1. With V trimmed by 5 bases and J by 5 bases, 7 bases remained unmatched. CDR3 size: 14 residues. Germline CDR1 and CDR2: SGHTA and FQGNSA. The CDR3 reads CASSGDRVVHEQYF. The DNA of the CDR3 is TGTGCCAGCAGCGGGGACAGGGTCGTCCACGAGCAGTACTTC.